This TCR beta chain was obtained from a study of blood T cells in healthy people across ages. Study results and limitations: Age brought a roughly linear fall in TCR beta diversity measured per million T cells.

For this clonotype: What it binds is not known.

Trimming removed 4 bases from V and 5 bases from J; junction bases left unmatched: 13. Germline CDR1 and CDR2: DFQATT and SNEGSKA (reference sequence). This CDR3 is built from 15 residues. A second roughly 6 to 12 cycle PCR used barcoded and J-beta primers. TCRdb redid the calling of the 5' RACE reads with MiXCR, one entry per CDR3 protein. This sample has just over 1 million distinct CDR3 sequences, with over 35% found just once. This receptor was obtained from a woman aged 55-69 years in good health. The chain combines TRBV20-1 with TRBJ2-7, with 8 bases aligning to TRBD1. The sequencing sample was made of blood. CDR3 protein: CSANPHQGAGDEQYF. The CDR3 DNA reads as TGCAGTGCTAACCCGCACCAGGGGGCCGGGGACGAGCAGTACTTC.